A selection of T cell receptor beta chains follows, all from one sample in a study of blood T cell repertoires in COVID-19. Assay: immunoSEQ multiplex PCR; the TCRdb copy retains only in-frame clones and omits some. The sample shows about 190,000 clones, less than 90% of them seen only once. Sequencing input: peripheral blood. These receptors all come from a human donor in a cohort sampled during active COVID-19. CDR3s include the opening cysteine and the closing phenylalanine or tryptophan. A D gene is named only where the DNA matches it firmly.

v_gene: TRBV27
j_gene: TRBJ2-7
d_gene: NA
CDR3nt: TGTGCCAGCAGTTTTCTAGCGACAAGCTCCTACGAGCAGTACTTC
CDR3aa: CASSFLATSSYEQYF

v_gene: TRBV5-1
j_gene: TRBJ2-1
d_gene: NA
CDR3nt: TGCGCCAGCAGCTTGTTAGCGGACAATGAGCAGTTCTTC
CDR3aa: CASSLLADNEQFF

v_gene: TRBV3-1/TRBV3-2
j_gene: TRBJ1-4
d_gene: TRBD1
CDR3nt: TGTGCCAGCAGCCTTTCGGACAGGGGGCATGAAAAACTGTTTTTT
CDR3aa: CASSLSDRGHEKLFF

v_gene: TRBV15
j_gene: TRBJ1-2
d_gene: TRBD1
CDR3nt: TGTGCCTTAAGTCCGGGACAGGTCTATGGCTACACCTTC
CDR3aa: CALSPGQVYGYTF

v_gene: TRBV19
j_gene: TRBJ1-3
d_gene: NA
CDR3nt: TGTGCCAGTAGTATTCAGACTGGAAACACCATATATTTT
CDR3aa: CASSIQTGNTIYF

v_gene: TRBV5-1
j_gene: TRBJ1-6
d_gene: NA
CDR3nt: TGCGCCAGCAGCTTATCCGTCCGCTCGGGGACCCTCCACTTT
CDR3aa: CASSLSVRSGTLHF

v_gene: TRBV28
j_gene: TRBJ1-2
d_gene: NA
CDR3nt: TGTGCCAGCAGTCCGTCCGGACAAGCCGGAGGGGCCTATGGCTACACCTTC
CDR3aa: CASSPSGQAGGAYGYTF

v_gene: TRBV7-6
j_gene: TRBJ2-1
d_gene: NA
CDR3nt: TGTGCCAGCAGCCCCGGACAGGGACCGGGGGGTGAGCAGTTCTTC
CDR3aa: CASSPGQGPGGEQFF

v_gene: TRBV19
j_gene: TRBJ2-1
d_gene: TRBD1
CDR3nt: TGTGCCAGTATCCCGGGACAGGGGCCGCCCGGGGAGCAGTTCTTC
CDR3aa: CASIPGQGPPGEQFF

v_gene: TRBV28
j_gene: TRBJ1-2
d_gene: TRBD1
CDR3nt: TGTGCCAGCACAGTACAGGGGGGCTTGGATGGCTACACCTTC
CDR3aa: CASTVQGGLDGYTF

v_gene: TRBV3-1/TRBV3-2
j_gene: TRBJ1-3
d_gene: NA
CDR3nt: TGTGCCAGCAGCCAAGCTGACTTAAACACCATATATTTT
CDR3aa: CASSQADLNTIYF

v_gene: TRBV6-4
j_gene: TRBJ1-2
d_gene: NA
CDR3nt: TGTGCCAGCAGTGAAGACAGGCTTGGGGGCTACACCTTC
CDR3aa: CASSEDRLGGYTF

v_gene: TRBV2
j_gene: TRBJ1-1
d_gene: NA
CDR3nt: TGTGCCAGCAGTGAACAGGGCTTGAGTAACACTGAAGCTTTCTTT
CDR3aa: CASSEQGLSNTEAFF